Following are 20 T cell receptor beta chains from one sample sequenced in a study of cytomegalovirus exposure and HLA in healthy donors. PCR was performed using 60 Vbeta and 13 Jbeta primers. Data came from immunoSEQ multiplex PCR; TCRdb stores just in-frame clones and leaves some out. This sample carries 90,000 to 120,000 clones, roughly 82% of them seen once, and the ten largest clones take 2% to 3%. Sequencing was carried out using PBMCs. These receptors originate from a man aged 25 to 45 in good health and CMV-seropositive.

This chain joins TRBV9 and TRBJ2-1; possible D gene TRBD1, 5 bases. Deletions cut 2 bases from V and 6 bases from J, with 9 bases between. The CDR3 consists of 13 residues. The germline V gene encodes CDR1 SGDLS and CDR2 YYNGEE. CDR3 nucleotide sequence: TGTGCCAGCAGCGTCGGAGACAGCAATGAGCAGTTCTTC. Amino acids: CASSVGDSNEQFF.

In its sample, this clone was seen a few times. The rearrangement uses TRBV10-2 and TRBJ1-6, with TRBD1 as a possible D gene (6 bases). The CDR3 is 14 amino acids. CDR1 and CDR2 from the germline V gene are WSHSY and SAAADI. The germline V and J ends were trimmed by 2 bases and 10 bases, with 12 bases remaining between them. The CDR3, as DNA: TGCGCCAGCAGTGAGAGCAGGGGTGGCTCACCCCTCCACTTT. This gives the protein CASSESRGGSPLHF.

This clone turned up a few times. This chain connects TRBV6-1 to TRBJ1-1; TRBD1 is a possible D gene (5 bases). This CDR3 is built from 15 residues. Germline V gives CDR1 MNHNS, CDR2 SASEGT. The V end was cut by 0 bases, the J end by 4 bases, with 12 bases between. In DNA form, the CDR3 reads TGTGCCAGCAGTGAAGCCCCAGGGAAGGGCACTGAAGCTTTCTTT. Protein sequence: CASSEAPGKGTEAFF.

The genes are TRBV19 and TRBJ2-3; 7 bases align to TRBD2. V lost 7 bases, J lost 9 bases, and 16 bases stayed unmatched. CDR3 length: 15 residues. The germline V gene encodes CDR1 LNHDA and CDR2 SQIVND (reference sequence). The CDR3: CASTQPGGLHVTQYF. The CDR3 DNA sequence: TGTGCCAGTACCCAGCCTGGGGGACTACATGTAACGCAGTATTTT.

V usage is TRBV28 and J usage is TRBJ2-1; D gene ambiguous. Germline loops: CDR1 MDHEN, CDR2 SYDVKM. This CDR3 spans 13 amino acids. Trimming removed 5 bases from V and 4 bases from J, with 9 bases in between. DNA for the CDR3: TGTGCCAGCAGTCCTGGCGGTTACAATGAGCAGTTCTTC. This encodes CASSPGGYNEQFF.

This chain connects TRBV30 to TRBJ2-1; tentative D call: TRBD1 (7 bases). There are 13 residues in the CDR3. Germline V gene data show CDR1 as GTSNPN and CDR2 as SVGIG (reference sequence). Trimming took 2 bases from V and 9 from J, leaving 14 bases between them. The CDR3: CAWSTIQGGEQFF. CDR3 DNA sequence: TGTGCCTGGAGTACCATTCAGGGGGGTGAGCAGTTCTTC. Combining the CDR3 with reference TRBV30 and TRBJ2-1 gives the whole variable domain SQTIHQWPATLVQPVGSPLSLECTVEGTSNPNLYWYRQAAGRGLQLLFYSVGIGQISSEVPQNLSASRPQDRQFILSSKKLLLSDSGFYLCAWSTIQGGEQFFGPGTRLTVL.

The rearrangement joins TRBV7-3 to TRBJ1-6, with D uncertain. The CDR3 runs 15 residues. Germline V gene data show CDR1 as SGHTA and CDR2 as FQGTGA. V lost 5 bases and J 8 bases, leaving 16 bases between the germline ends. CDR3 nucleotides: TGTGCCAGCAGCCCCGACGACCGCGGGGATTCACCCCTCCACTTT. It is translated as CASSPDDRGDSPLHF.

Comments on this clone: Germline is not matched at one junction end, which may reflect a read error. V usage is TRBV4-2 and J usage is TRBJ2-6; 7 nucleotides align to TRBD1. The CDR3 length is 17 residues. Germline values: CDR1 LGHNA, CDR2 YNFKEQ. The CDR3 sequence: CASSQKGGRSGANGLTF. For the CDR3, the DNA is TGTGCCAGCAGCCAGAAAGGGGGCCGATCTGGGGCCAACGGCCTGACTTTC.

J is TRBJ2-5 and V is TRBV6-1, with D maybe TRBD2 (5 bases). The V end was cut by 1 base, the J end by 1 base, with 13 bases between. The CDR3 runs to 16 residues. Germline values: CDR1 MNHNS, CDR2 SASEGT. CDR3 nucleotides: TGTGCCAGCAGTGAAGGTCTAGCCCTAAGCCAAGAGACCCAGTACTTC. This sequence encodes CASSEGLALSQETQYF.

A remark on this clone: Sequence at one end of the junction differs from germline and may be a read error. CDR3: CSSSLDIRGTEAFF. The CDR3 DNA follows: TGTTCCAGCAGCCTCGACATTCGGGGCACTGAAGCTTTCTTT. The V call is TRBV7-9, the J call TRBJ1-1; D gene uncertain. The CDR3 sequence is 14 residues long. The germline gives CDR1 SEHNR, CDR2 FQNEAQ (reference sequence).

The chain recombines TRBV13 with TRBJ2-2, with D possibly being TRBD1 (6 bases). V lost 5 bases to trimming and J lost 2 bases, with 15 bases between them. The CDR3 extends over 16 amino acids. CDR1 and CDR2 from the germline V gene are PRHDT and FYEKMQ (reference sequence). The CDR3 protein is CASSPRGTNNTGELFF. CDR3 in DNA: TGTGCCAGCAGCCCGAGGGGGACAAACAACACCGGGGAGCTGTTTTTT.

The chain recombines TRBV30 with TRBJ2-3; a possible D gene is TRBD2 (5 bases). CDR1 GTSNPN and CDR2 SVGIG come from the germline V gene (reference sequence). Trimming took off 1 base at V and 0 bases at J, with 23 bases between the two ends. The CDR3 consists of 19 residues. Here the CDR3 reads CAWSAYLPSGSASTDTQYF. The DNA for the CDR3 is TGTGCCTGGAGTGCCTATCTGCCCAGCGGAAGCGCTAGCACAGATACGCAGTATTTT.

In this sample, this clone turned up a few times. The CDR3 DNA sequence: TGCGCCAGCAGCGGGGGGACTAGCGGGGGGGCCAATGAGCAGTTCTTC. This gives the protein CASSGGTSGGANEQFF. The chain joins TRBV5-1 to TRBJ2-1; 16 bases line up with TRBD2. CDR1 and CDR2 (germline): SGHRS, YFSETQ. V dropped 4 bases and J dropped 6; count of bases not matched to a gene: 4. The CDR3 sequence is 16 residues long.

The rearrangement joins TRBV4-1 to TRBJ2-2; 9 nucleotides line up with TRBD1. CDR1 and CDR2 (germline): MGHRA, YSYEKL. V shed 4 bases, J shed 3 bases, and the junction held 6 bases outside the gene matches. The CDR3 length is 16 residues. The CDR3 bases are TGCGCCAGCAGCCTCCGGGACAGGGACTACACCGGGGAGCTGTTTTTT. It encodes CASSLRDRDYTGELFF.

The rearrangement joins TRBV7-9 to TRBJ1-5, with unresolved D. The CDR3 is made up of 15 amino acids. V dropped 1 base and J dropped 5 bases, with 12 bases sitting between them. The germline CDR1 and CDR2 sequences are SEHNR and FQNEAQ (reference sequence). CDR3 bases: TGTGCCAGCAGCTTAGGCCCCCGAGAGGATCAGCCCCAGCATTTT. Its translation: CASSLGPREDQPQHF.

J is TRBJ1-1 and V is TRBV2; 9 nucleotides agree with TRBD1. This CDR3 has 15 residues. The V gene's germline CDR1 is SNHLY and CDR2 FYNNEI. The trim removed 6 bases at V and 8 bases at J, leaving 13 bases unmatched. This chain's CDR3 is CASRNEGQGWEEAFF. The CDR3, as DNA: TGTGCCAGCAGAAACGAGGGACAGGGATGGGAAGAAGCTTTCTTT. Using reference TRBV2 and TRBJ1-1 for the parts outside the CDR3, the full variable domain is EPEVTQTPSHQVTQMGQEVILRCVPISNHLYFYWYRQILGQKVEFLVSFYNNEISEKSEIFDDQFSVERPDGSNFTLKIRSTKLEDSAMYFCASRNEGQGWEEAFFGQGTRLTVV.

The gene calls are TRBV6-5 and TRBJ2-1; TRBD1 matches 7 bases. Germline lookup yields CDR1 MNHEY and CDR2 SVGAGI. There are 14 residues in the CDR3. The junction had 7 bases not matched to a gene; V was cut back by 5 bases and J by 6 bases. CDR3 sequence: CASSPNDRANEQFF. CDR3 nucleotides: TGTGCCAGCAGTCCTAACGACAGGGCCAATGAGCAGTTCTTC.

This clone was seen a single time. The chain employs TRBV7-9 and TRBJ1-5, with TRBD1 identical over 7 bases. Germline CDR1 reads SEHNR; CDR2 reads FQNEAQ (reference sequence). The junction had 11 bases not matched to a gene; V was cut back by 1 base and J by 8 bases. This CDR3 is built from 16 residues. CDR3 residues: CASSLGTGGPFEPQHF. The CDR3 DNA is TGTGCCAGCAGCTTAGGGACAGGTGGACCTTTCGAGCCCCAGCATTTT.

This chain uses TRBV27 with TRBJ2-5; 9 bases fit TRBD2. The V segment lost 5 bases and the J segment 5 bases; nucleotides outside the gene matches: 3. CDR1 and CDR2 (germline): MNHEY, SMNVEV (reference sequence). The length of the CDR3 is 13 residues. CDR3 bases: TGTGCCAGCAGTCCTAGCGGGGCGGAGACCCAGTACTTC. Its protein product is CASSPSGAETQYF.

This chain connects TRBV4-1 to TRBJ2-2; TRBD1 matches at 9 bases. The CDR3 contains 17 residues. The junction had 11 bases not matched to a gene; V was cut back by 5 bases and J by 4 bases. Germline V CDR1 and CDR2: MGHRA, YSYEKL. This CDR3 is CASSSSLGTGITGELFF. CDR3 nucleotides: TGCGCCAGCAGCTCCTCCTTAGGGACAGGGATCACCGGGGAGCTGTTTTTT.